This T cell receptor beta chain was profiled in a study of blood T cell repertoires in COVID-19. About the research overall: The origin of the acute and convalescent COVID-19 samples was the United States, Italy and Spain. PBMCs, B-cell-depleted T cells, or T cells were the source of the cDNA or gDNA that made up the material.

Authors' methods: The authors estimated nucleated cell counts from reference gene primer amplification. Only in-frame clones appear in the TCRdb table, and some are missing; sequencing was by immunoSEQ multiplex PCR. That table is the source of V, J and clone size, and D and trimming were worked out from the DNA. The sample contains under 80,000 clones, over 70% of which appear only once. This clone was seen only a few times. CDR3 length equals 11 residues. V shed 3 bases and J shed 14 bases, with 12 bases lying between them. The sequence was collected from a human donor in a cohort sampled during active COVID-19. The sequencing input was peripheral blood. The chain joins TRBV12-3 or TRBV12-4 to TRBJ2-3, with a tentative D call TRBD2 (6 bases). The CDR3 bases are TGTGCCAGCAGTTTCGGGGAGGATAGGTATTTT. This encodes CASSFGEDRYF.